Presented here are 32 T cell receptor beta chains from one specimen sequenced in a study of T-cell memory formation after mild COVID-19. TCRdb reprocessed the 5' RACE reads with MiXCR, giving one entry per CDR3 protein. The sample includes 470,000 or so distinct CDR3 sequences, roughly 18% of them seen just once. The sequencing sample was made of PBMCs or a T cell subset sorted from them (not recorded which). The receptors come from an adult woman who had mild COVID-19 (a few samples of this study predate the infection). Cell type and time point are not known.

This clonotype was seen more than once but under ten times. The V gene is TRBV12-3 or TRBV12-4, the J gene TRBJ2-1; D unresolved. V gave up 3 bases and J gave up 9 bases, with 9 bases separating them. This CDR3 is built from 12 residues. CDR3: CASSFALIEQFF. Written as DNA, the CDR3 is TGTGCCAGCAGTTTCGCCTTAATTGAGCAGTTCTTC.

The chain joins TRBV7-3 to TRBJ2-1; 7 positions match TRBD1. Germline V gene data show CDR1 as SGHTA and CDR2 as FQGTGA. The CDR3 consists of 18 residues. With 1 base clipped from V and 0 bases from J, the junction kept 9 bases outside the gene matches. The CDR3 DNA sequence: TGTGCCAGCAGCTTAAACCCACAGGGGTCCCTCTCCTACAATGAGCAGTTCTTC. Its translation is CASSLNPQGSLSYNEQFF.

This clonotype was observed a handful of times. This chain uses TRBV6-6 with TRBJ2-7; TRBD2 is a possible D gene (5 bases). The CDR3 loop spans 13 amino acids. The germline V gene has CDR1 MNHNY and CDR2 SVGAGI (reference sequence). Deletions cut 7 bases from V and 3 bases from J, with 13 bases between. CDR3 sequence (DNA): TGTGCCAGCACCGTCCGGGGTATCTACGAGCAGTACTTC. Residues: CASTVRGIYEQYF.

The V call is TRBV15, the J call TRBJ2-1; TRBD2 is a possible D gene (5 bases). The germline gives CDR1 LNHNV, CDR2 YYDKDF (reference sequence). The CDR3 spans 13 residues. V lost 2 bases, J lost 8 bases, and 10 bases lay in between. CDR3 sequence: CATSRYGSDEQFF. Here the CDR3 DNA reads TGTGCCACCAGCAGATACGGTAGCGATGAGCAGTTCTTC.

The rearrangement links TRBV19 to TRBJ2-2; no clear D gene. The V and J ends lost 10 bases and 6 bases respectively, with 9 bases between them. Germline loops: CDR1 LNHDA, CDR2 SQIVND (reference sequence). The length of the CDR3 is 11 residues. The CDR3 nucleotides read TGTGCCATTAAGGTGGCCGGGGAGCTGTTTTTT. The encoded protein is CAIKVAGELFF.

The gene calls are TRBV5-1 and TRBJ1-1; D is undetermined. This CDR3 spans 15 amino acids. Trimming removed 4 bases at V and 4 bases at J, with 17 bases between. Germline assignment: CDR1 SGHRS and CDR2 YFSETQ. As DNA, the CDR3 is TGCGCCAGCAGCACCGACAAGGGCTTCGGCACTGAAGCTTTCTTT. Protein sequence: CASSTDKGFGTEAFF. Using reference TRBV5-1 and TRBJ1-1 for the parts outside the CDR3, the full variable domain is KAGVTQTPRYLIKTRGQQVTLSCSPISGHRSVSWYQQTPGQGLQFLFEYFSETQRNKGNFPGRFSGRQFSNSRSEMNVSTLELGDSALYLCASSTDKGFGTEAFFGQGTRLTVV.

This rearrangement joins TRBV20-1 to TRBJ1-1; D is undetermined. Trimming left V 4 bases short and J 0 bases short, with 15 bases between. Germline lookup yields CDR1 DFQATT and CDR2 SNEGSKA (reference sequence). The CDR3 is 15 amino acids. The CDR3 sequence is CSAMFREGVNTEAFF. CDR3 nucleotides: TGCAGTGCTATGTTCCGGGAGGGAGTGAACACTGAAGCTTTCTTT.

This clonotype was counted a few times. The chain recombines TRBV20-1 with TRBJ2-7; D perhaps matches TRBD2 (6 bases). This CDR3 comprises 13 residues. The germline CDR1 and CDR2 sequences are DFQATT and SNEGSKA (reference sequence). V lost 0 bases, J lost 6 bases, and 12 bases lay in between. CDR3 sequence reads: CSAREVSGGEQYF. CDR3 nucleotides: TGCAGTGCTAGAGAGGTATCCGGGGGCGAGCAGTACTTC.

Note on this clonotype: This may stem from a read error, because a much larger clone lies one nucleotide away. The chain uses TRBV12-3 or TRBV12-4 and TRBJ1-2; no clear D. The V end was cut by 0 bases, the J end by 3 bases, with 5 bases between. The CDR3 has 13 amino acids. The CDR3 spells CASSLAGYYGYTF. CDR3 nucleotides: TGTGCCAGCAGTTTAGCAGGGTACTATGGCTACACCTTC.

This sequence joins TRBV12-3 or TRBV12-4 and TRBJ1-5; 9 bases map to TRBD1. Trimming removed 6 bases from V and 1 base from J; junction bases left unmatched: 13. There are 18 residues in the CDR3. In DNA form, the CDR3 reads TGTGCCAGCAGCTCGGAGACAGGGGGTTCGTTAAGCAATCAGCCCCAGCATTTT. Amino acids: CASSSETGGSLSNQPQHF.

The CDR3: CANPGLAGGYNEQFF. The CDR3 DNA sequence: TGTGCCAACCCTGGACTAGCGGGAGGCTACAATGAGCAGTTCTTC. This chain joins TRBV15 and TRBJ2-1; 14 nucleotides agree with TRBD2. Germline assignment: CDR1 LNHNV and CDR2 YYDKDF (reference sequence). Trimming removed 10 bases from V and 3 bases from J; junction bases left unmatched: 5. CDR3 size: 15 residues.

V and J are TRBV5-1 and TRBJ2-2; the D call may be TRBD1 or TRBD2 (7 bases each). This CDR3 is 16 amino acids long. Trimming shortened V by 5 bases and J by 1 base, and 15 bases separated the two germline ends. Germline V gene lookup returns CDR1 SGHRS and CDR2 YFSETQ. CDR3 DNA: TGCGCCAGCAGACAAAGCGGGACAGTGAACACCGGGGAGCTGTTTTTT. As protein: CASRQSGTVNTGELFF.

This clonotype was counted between two and nine times. The gene calls are TRBV10-3 and TRBJ1-5, with 7 bases identical to TRBD1. The CDR3 runs to 16 residues. Germline V gives CDR1 ENHRY, CDR2 SYGVKD. Trimming removed 0 bases from V and 7 bases from J; junction bases left unmatched: 9. The CDR3 region has the DNA TGTGCCATCAGTGAGTCATTCGGACAGGAGGGACAGCCCCAGCATTTT. The encoded protein is CAISESFGQEGQPQHF.

The J gene is TRBJ1-6, the V gene TRBV3-1, with 8 nucleotides matching TRBD1. The J segment lost 9 bases and the V segment lost 5 bases, leaving 9 bases of the junction unmatched. Germline-derived CDR1 and CDR2 are LGHDT and YNNKEL (reference sequence). This CDR3 is 15 amino acids long. The chain's CDR3 is CASSELGQGGSPLHF. The CDR3 DNA is TGTGCCAGCAGCGAGCTTGGACAGGGCGGTTCACCCCTCCACTTT.

The chain joins TRBV7-9 to TRBJ2-3; 9 bases are shared with TRBD2. The CDR3 consists of 16 residues. The V gene's germline CDR1 is SEHNR and CDR2 FQNEAQ (reference sequence). The junction had 9 bases not matched to a gene; V was cut back by 6 bases and J by 2 bases. Here the CDR3 reads CASSLGLASFTDTQYF. The CDR3 region has the DNA TGTGCCAGCAGTCTTGGACTAGCGAGTTTCACAGATACGCAGTATTTT.

This chain links TRBV6-5 with TRBJ1-3; 9 nucleotides line up with TRBD1. V gave up 6 bases and J gave up 8 bases; unmatched junction bases: 8. Germline V gene lookup returns CDR1 MNHEY and CDR2 SVGAGI. The CDR3 totals 14 residues. The CDR3 DNA reads TGTGCCAGCAGCCCCTGGGACAGGGCAGACACCATATATTTT. The encoded protein is CASSPWDRADTIYF.

This chain links TRBV10-1 with TRBJ1-1; possibly TRBD1 for D (5 bases). Germline V lookup: CDR1 WNHNN, CDR2 SYGVQD (reference sequence). The CDR3 consists of 19 residues. The V end lost 2 bases, the J end lost 0 bases, and 22 bases lay between the germline ends. CDR3 residues: CASSEAGTTYAIMNTEAFF. The CDR3 DNA follows: TGCGCCAGCAGTGAGGCCGGGACCACCTACGCCATTATGAACACTGAAGCTTTCTTT.

A few counts support this clonotype. This chain links TRBV6-5 with TRBJ2-7; 13 bases line up with TRBD2. Losses at the gene ends were 5 bases for V and 6 bases for J; bases not matched to a gene: 7. This CDR3 spans 15 amino acids. From germline, CDR1 is MNHEY and CDR2 SVGAGI. CDR3 in DNA: TGTGCCAGCAGTAAACTAGCGGGGGGGCCGTTCGAGCAGTACTTC. This encodes CASSKLAGGPFEQYF.

This chain connects TRBV4-3 to TRBJ2-7; 8 bases fit TRBD1. The CDR3 is made up of 15 amino acids. CDR1 and CDR2 from the germline V gene are LGHNA and YSLEER. V lost 0 bases to trimming and J lost 1 base; unmatched junction nucleotides: 2. This CDR3 reads CASSQDWDRSYEQYF. The DNA of the CDR3 is TGCGCCAGCAGCCAAGATTGGGACAGGTCCTACGAGCAGTACTTC.

The J gene is TRBJ2-2, the V gene TRBV7-2; 8 positions match TRBD2. CDR1 is SGHTA and CDR2 is FQGNSA in the germline V gene. CDR3 length equals 15 residues. Unmatched junction bases numbered 13, after V lost 5 bases and J lost 11 bases. The CDR3 nucleotides are TGTGCCAGCAGCCCACTCGGGTCGCGGGGGGCAGAGCTGTTTTTT. This translates into CASSPLGSRGAELFF.

This chain links TRBV14 with TRBJ2-5, with TRBD2 matching over 10 bases. Germline loops: CDR1 SGHDN, CDR2 FVKESK. The CDR3 extends over 15 amino acids. V gave up 2 bases and J gave up 5 bases; unmatched junction bases: 5. CDR3 amino acids: CASSQSGGALETQYF. CDR3 DNA: TGTGCCAGCAGCCAAAGCGGGGGGGCCCTGGAGACCCAGTACTTC.

This clonotype appeared a few times. This rearrangement joins TRBV25-1 to TRBJ2-1; D unresolved. The germline CDR1 and CDR2 sequences are MGHDK and SYGVNS. Trimming left V 4 bases short and J 1 base short, with 11 bases between. This CDR3 region has 15 residues. Here the CDR3 DNA reads TGTGCCAGCAGTGGGGGTAGACGATCCTACAATGAGCAGTTCTTC. Translating gives CASSGGRRSYNEQFF.

V is TRBV7-8 and J is TRBJ1-4; TRBD1 aligns across 10 bases. Germline CDR1 SGHVS, CDR2 FQNEAQ. CDR3 length equals 13 residues. The junction had 2 bases not matched to a gene; V was cut back by 3 bases and J by 10 bases. The CDR3 reads CASSFGTGAKLFF. The CDR3 DNA is TGTGCCAGCAGCTTTGGGACAGGGGCAAAACTGTTTTTT.

The chain uses TRBV4-2 and TRBJ2-3, with 8 bases fitting TRBD2. The CDR3 sequence is 18 residues long. The V gene's germline CDR1 is LGHNA and CDR2 YNFKEQ. The J segment lost 2 bases and the V segment lost 2 bases, leaving 12 bases of the junction unmatched. Written as DNA, the CDR3 is TGTGCCAGCAGCCAATCCCACGGAGCGGGGGCCCTCACAGATACGCAGTATTTT. Its translation is CASSQSHGAGALTDTQYF.

This clonotype was seen only a few times. V gene TRBV7-2 combines with J gene TRBJ1-3; perhaps TRBD1 as D (5 bases). V lost 2 bases and J lost 4, with 12 bases in between. Germline values: CDR1 SGHTA, CDR2 FQGNSA. This CDR3 contains 15 residues. The CDR3 DNA sequence: TGTGCCAGCAGCTTAACCAGGGCGGGGGGAAACACCATATATTTT. This encodes CASSLTRAGGNTIYF.

The chain couples TRBV18 to TRBJ2-1; D gene unclear. The CDR3 covers 12 residues. Trimming left V 0 bases short and J 10 bases short, with 7 bases between. Germline V gene data show CDR1 as KGHSH and CDR2 as LQKENI. CDR3 DNA: TGTGCCAGCTCACCACCGGCCTCAGAGCAGTTCTTC. Amino acid sequence: CASSPPASEQFF.

The genes are TRBV5-1 and TRBJ2-7, with TRBD1 as a possible D gene (5 bases). Deletions cut 0 bases from V and 1 base from J, with 8 bases between. This CDR3 has 14 residues. Germline-derived CDR1 and CDR2 are SGHRS and YFSETQ. CDR3 sequence: CASSLVQGSYEQYF. The CDR3 DNA follows: TGCGCCAGCAGCTTGGTTCAGGGATCCTACGAGCAGTACTTC.

The chain uses TRBV20-1 and TRBJ2-3; a possible D gene is TRBD2 (6 bases). Trimming shortened V by 4 bases and J by 4 bases, and 12 bases separated the two germline ends. Per germline, CDR1 DFQATT and CDR2 SNEGSKA (reference sequence). CDR3 length equals 13 residues. The CDR3, as DNA: TGCAGTGCTAAGGGGAGGTCCCCAGATACGCAGTATTTT. Protein: CSAKGRSPDTQYF.

This chain joins TRBV20-1 and TRBJ2-7; 13 bases fit TRBD2. This CDR3 has 15 residues. The junction had 7 bases not matched to a gene; V was cut back by 6 bases and J by 2 bases. Germline values: CDR1 DFQATT, CDR2 SNEGSKA (reference sequence). The DNA of the CDR3 is TGCAGTGCCGAACCTACTAGCGGGAGGGCCTACGAGCAGTACTTC. Protein sequence: CSAEPTSGRAYEQYF.

This sequence joins TRBV6-4 and TRBJ2-3; TRBD2 agrees at 10 bases. The CDR3 extends over 16 amino acids. The ends lost 8 bases at V and 0 bases at J; junction bases unmatched: 8. Germline loops: CDR1 MRHNA, CDR2 SNTAGT. CDR3 protein: CASAPLAGVSTDTQYF. The DNA for the CDR3 is TGTGCCAGCGCCCCGCTAGCGGGAGTTAGCACAGATACGCAGTATTTT.

This clonotype was observed a few times. This chain uses TRBV29-1 with TRBJ2-5; 10 nucleotides agree with TRBD2. CDR1 SQVTM and CDR2 ANQGSEA come from the germline V gene. With 4 bases clipped from V and 0 bases from J, the junction kept 2 bases outside the gene matches. CDR3 length: 14 residues. The DNA of the CDR3 is TGCAGCGTTGCACTAGCGGGGCACCAAGAGACCCAGTACTTC. It encodes CSVALAGHQETQYF. The whole variable domain, remainder taken from reference TRBV29-1 and TRBJ2-5, is SAVISQKPSRDICQRGTSLTIQCQVDSQVTMMFWYRQQPGQSLTLIATANQGSEATYESGFVIDKFPISRPNLTFSTLTVSNMSPEDSSIYLCSVALAGHQETQYFGPGTRLLVL.

With respect to this clonotype: Compared with germline, one end of the junction differs, possibly owing to a read error. J is TRBJ2-1 and V is TRBV7-7; D unclear. CDR3 length equals 13 residues. In germline, CDR1 is SSHAT, CDR2 FNYEAQ (reference sequence). DNA of the CDR3: TGTGCTAGCAGCTATGGCGGCCACAATGAGCAGTTCTTC. Encoded protein: CASSYGGHNEQFF.